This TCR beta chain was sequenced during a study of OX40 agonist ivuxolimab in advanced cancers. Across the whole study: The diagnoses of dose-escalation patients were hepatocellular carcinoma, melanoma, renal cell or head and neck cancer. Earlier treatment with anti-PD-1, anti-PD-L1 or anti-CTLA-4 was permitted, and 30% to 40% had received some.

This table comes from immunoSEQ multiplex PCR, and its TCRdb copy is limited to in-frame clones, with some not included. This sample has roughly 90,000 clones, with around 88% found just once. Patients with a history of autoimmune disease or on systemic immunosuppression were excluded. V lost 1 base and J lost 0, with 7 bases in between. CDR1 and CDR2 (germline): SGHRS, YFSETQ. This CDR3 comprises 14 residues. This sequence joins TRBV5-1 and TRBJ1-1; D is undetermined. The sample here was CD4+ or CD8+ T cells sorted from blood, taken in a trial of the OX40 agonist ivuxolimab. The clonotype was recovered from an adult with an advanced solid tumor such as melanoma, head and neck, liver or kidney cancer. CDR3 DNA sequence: TGCGCCAGCAGCTTGACAGCTATGAACACTGAAGCTTTCTTT. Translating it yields CASSLTAMNTEAFF.